This T cell receptor (beta chain) was sequenced during a study of T cell responses to AZD1222 COVID-19 vaccine. Assay used: immunoSEQ multiplex PCR; TCRdb lists only in-frame clones, some missing. The profile shows under 200,000 clones, roughly 90% of them singletons. The CDR3 loop spans 15 amino acids. The V gene end was trimmed by 7 bases and the J gene end by 10 bases; junction bases not matched to a gene: 15. The germline V gene encodes CDR1 MDHEN and CDR2 SYDVKM. The sequencing here drew on peripheral blood, taken on day 0 of AZD1222 vaccination. This receptor was identified in an adult in good health. The chain recombines TRBV28 with TRBJ2-1; 8 positions match TRBD2. CDR3 residues: CASTTRLAGGGEQFF. The CDR3 DNA is TGTGCCAGCACCACGAGGCTAGCGGGCGGGGGCGAGCAGTTCTTC.